Given below is one T cell receptor beta chain in context. These data originate in a study of CD8+ T cells in alopecia areata. Germline CDR1 and CDR2: LNHDA and SQIVND (reference sequence). The V end was cut by 7 bases, the J end by 1 base, with 10 bases between. CDR3 length: 13 residues. RNA extraction was followed by reverse transcription into cDNA, which acted as the sequencing template. Clones were read by immunoSEQ multiplex PCR, and TCRdb kept only the in-frame ones, dropping some. Of approximately 300,000 clones in the sample, 58% were seen once. Treatment here: oral pan-JAK inhibitor, 5-10 mg twice daily.

J is TRBJ1-1 and V is TRBV19; TRBD1 might be the D (5 bases). The starting material was CD4+ T cells sorted from blood, obtained at week 24, from a patient treated with tofacitinib. This clonotype was sampled from a human donor with alopecia areata. The CDR3 protein is CASNHGANTEAFF. CDR3 DNA sequence: TGTGCCAGTAATCACGGGGCGAACACTGAAGCTTTCTTT.